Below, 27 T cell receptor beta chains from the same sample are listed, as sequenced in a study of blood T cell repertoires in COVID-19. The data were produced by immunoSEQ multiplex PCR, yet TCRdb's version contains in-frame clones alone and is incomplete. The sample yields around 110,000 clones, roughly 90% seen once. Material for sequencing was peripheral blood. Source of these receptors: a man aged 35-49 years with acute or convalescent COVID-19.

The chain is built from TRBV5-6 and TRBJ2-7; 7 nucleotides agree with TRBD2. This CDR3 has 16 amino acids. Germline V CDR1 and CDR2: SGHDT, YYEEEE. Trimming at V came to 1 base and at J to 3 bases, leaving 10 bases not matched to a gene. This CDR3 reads CASSLFGAGDHYEQYF. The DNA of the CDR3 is TGTGCCAGCAGCTTGTTCGGGGCGGGAGACCACTACGAGCAGTACTTC.

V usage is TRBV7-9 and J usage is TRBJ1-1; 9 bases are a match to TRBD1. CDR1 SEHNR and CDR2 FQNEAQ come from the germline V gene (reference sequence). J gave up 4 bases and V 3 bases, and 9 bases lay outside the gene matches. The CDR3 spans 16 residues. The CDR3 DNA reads TGTGCCAGCAGCTTGGGCACCGGGACAGGGAGCACTGAAGCTTTCTTT. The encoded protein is CASSLGTGTGSTEAFF.

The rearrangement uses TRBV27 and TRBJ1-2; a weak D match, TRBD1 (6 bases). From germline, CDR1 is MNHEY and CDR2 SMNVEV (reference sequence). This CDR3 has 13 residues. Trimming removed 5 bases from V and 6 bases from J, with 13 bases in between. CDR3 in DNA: TGTGCCAGCAGTCCCAGGGGAATTGATGGCTACACCTTC. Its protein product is CASSPRGIDGYTF.

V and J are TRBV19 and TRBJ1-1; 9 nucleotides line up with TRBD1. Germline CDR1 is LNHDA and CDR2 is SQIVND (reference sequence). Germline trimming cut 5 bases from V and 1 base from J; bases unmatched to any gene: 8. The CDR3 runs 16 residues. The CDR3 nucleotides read TGTGCCAGTAGTTCAACCGGGACAGGGTCGAACACTGAAGCTTTCTTT. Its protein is CASSSTGTGSNTEAFF.

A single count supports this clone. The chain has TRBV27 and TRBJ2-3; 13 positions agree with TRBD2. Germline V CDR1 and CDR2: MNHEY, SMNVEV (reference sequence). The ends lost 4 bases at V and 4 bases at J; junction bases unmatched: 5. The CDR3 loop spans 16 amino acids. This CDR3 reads CASSSPGLAGPDTQYF. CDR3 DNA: TGTGCCAGCAGTTCTCCGGGACTAGCGGGACCAGATACGCAGTATTTT.

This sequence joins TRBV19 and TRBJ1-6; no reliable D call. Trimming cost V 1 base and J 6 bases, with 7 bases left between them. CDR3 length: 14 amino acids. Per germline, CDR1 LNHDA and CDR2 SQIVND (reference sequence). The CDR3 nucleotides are TGTGCCAGTAGTATAGTTGGCTCTAATTCACCCCTCCACTTT. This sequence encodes CASSIVGSNSPLHF.

The CDR3 is CASSDQRTSTYEQYF. The CDR3 DNA is TGTGCCAGCAGTGACCAAAGGACATCTACCTACGAGCAGTACTTC. This chain links TRBV6-1 with TRBJ2-7; the D gene is possibly TRBD1 (5 bases). Between the trimmed V and J ends, which lost 3 bases and 2 bases, there was a span of 14 bases. Germline CDR1 reads MNHNS; CDR2 reads SASEGT. The CDR3 extends over 15 amino acids.

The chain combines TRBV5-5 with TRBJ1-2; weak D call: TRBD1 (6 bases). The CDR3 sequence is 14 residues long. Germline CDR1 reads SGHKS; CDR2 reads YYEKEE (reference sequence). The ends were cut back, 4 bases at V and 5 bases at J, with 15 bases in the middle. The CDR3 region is CASSPLSRGYGYTF. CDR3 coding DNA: TGTGCCAGCAGCCCCCTCTCCAGGGGATATGGCTACACCTTC.

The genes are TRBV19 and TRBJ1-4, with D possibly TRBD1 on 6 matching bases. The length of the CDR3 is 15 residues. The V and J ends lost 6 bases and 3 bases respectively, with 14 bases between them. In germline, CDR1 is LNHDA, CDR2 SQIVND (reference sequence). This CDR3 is CASRPRTEANEKLFF. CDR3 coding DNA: TGTGCCAGTAGGCCGAGGACAGAAGCTAATGAAAAACTGTTTTTT.

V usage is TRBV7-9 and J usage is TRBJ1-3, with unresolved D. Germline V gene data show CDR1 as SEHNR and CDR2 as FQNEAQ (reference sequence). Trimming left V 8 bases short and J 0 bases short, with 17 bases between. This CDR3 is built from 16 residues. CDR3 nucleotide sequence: TGTGCCAGCCGACCACGGGGTGAGGACTCTGGAAACACCATATATTTT. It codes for CASRPRGEDSGNTIYF.

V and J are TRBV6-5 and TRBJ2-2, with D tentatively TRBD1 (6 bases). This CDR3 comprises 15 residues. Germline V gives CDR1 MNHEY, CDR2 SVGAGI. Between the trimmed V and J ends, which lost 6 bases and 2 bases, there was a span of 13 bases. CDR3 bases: TGTGCCAGCAGGTTGACAGGATCCAACACCGGGGAGCTGTTTTTT. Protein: CASRLTGSNTGELFF.

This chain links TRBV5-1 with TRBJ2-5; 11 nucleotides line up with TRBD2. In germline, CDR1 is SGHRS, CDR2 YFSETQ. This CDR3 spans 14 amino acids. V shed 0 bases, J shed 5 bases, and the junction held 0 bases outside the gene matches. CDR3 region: CASSLGLAGETQYF. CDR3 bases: TGCGCCAGCAGCTTGGGACTAGCGGGGGAGACCCAGTACTTC.

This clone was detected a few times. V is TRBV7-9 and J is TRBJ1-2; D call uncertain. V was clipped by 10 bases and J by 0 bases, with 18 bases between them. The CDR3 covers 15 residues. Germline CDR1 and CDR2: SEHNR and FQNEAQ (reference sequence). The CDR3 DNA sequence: TGTGCCACCCAACTAGAGGGCCAGGCTAACTATGGCTACACCTTC. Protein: CATQLEGQANYGYTF.

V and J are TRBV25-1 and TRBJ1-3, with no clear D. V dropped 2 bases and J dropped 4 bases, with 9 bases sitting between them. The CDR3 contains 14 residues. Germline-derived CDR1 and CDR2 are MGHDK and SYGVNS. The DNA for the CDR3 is TGTGCCAGCAGTGAACCGGGAGCGGGAAACACCATATATTTT. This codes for CASSEPGAGNTIYF.

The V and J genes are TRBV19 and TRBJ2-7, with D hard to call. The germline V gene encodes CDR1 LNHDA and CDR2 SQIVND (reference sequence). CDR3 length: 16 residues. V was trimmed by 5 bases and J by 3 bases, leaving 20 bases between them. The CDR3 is CASSVLFPPPYYEQYF. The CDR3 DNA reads TGTGCCAGTAGTGTTCTTTTCCCTCCCCCGTACTACGAGCAGTACTTC.

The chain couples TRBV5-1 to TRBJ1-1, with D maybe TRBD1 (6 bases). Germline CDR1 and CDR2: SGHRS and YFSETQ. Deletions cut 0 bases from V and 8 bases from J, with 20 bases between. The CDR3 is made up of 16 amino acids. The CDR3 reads CASSLAAAGVGKEAFF. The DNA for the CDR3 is TGCGCCAGCAGCTTGGCCGCGGCAGGGGTCGGGAAGGAAGCTTTCTTT.

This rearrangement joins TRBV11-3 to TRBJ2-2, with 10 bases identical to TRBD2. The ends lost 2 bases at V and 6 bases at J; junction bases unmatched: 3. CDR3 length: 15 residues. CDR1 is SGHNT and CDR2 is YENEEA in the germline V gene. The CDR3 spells CASSLSTSGAGELFF. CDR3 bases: TGTGCCAGCAGCTTAAGCACTAGCGGGGCCGGGGAGCTGTTTTTT. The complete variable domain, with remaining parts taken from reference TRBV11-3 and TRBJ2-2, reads EAGVVQSPRYKIIEKKQPVAFWCNPISGHNTLYWYLQNLGQGPELLIRYENEEAVDDSQLPKDRFSAERLKGVDSTLKIQPAELGDSAVYLCASSLSTSGAGELFFGEGSRLTVL.

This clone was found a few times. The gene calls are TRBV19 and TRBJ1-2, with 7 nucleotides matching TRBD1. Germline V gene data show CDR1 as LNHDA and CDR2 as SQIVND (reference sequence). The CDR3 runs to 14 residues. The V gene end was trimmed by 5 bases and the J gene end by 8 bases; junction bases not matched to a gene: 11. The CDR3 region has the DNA TGTGCCAGTAGTCACAGGGGAGGTTATCTGGGCTACACCTTC. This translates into CASSHRGGYLGYTF.

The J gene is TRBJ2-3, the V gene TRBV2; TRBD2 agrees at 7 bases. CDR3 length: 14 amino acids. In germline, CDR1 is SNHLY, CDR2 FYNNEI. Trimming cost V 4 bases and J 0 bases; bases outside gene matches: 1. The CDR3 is CASSGGLSTDTQYF. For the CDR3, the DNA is TGTGCCAGCAGTGGGGGACTAAGCACAGATACGCAGTATTTT.

CDR3 in DNA: TGTGCCAGCACAGCTTGGGTTTCAGGAGGTAGCAATCAGCCCCAGCATTTT. This translates into CASTAWVSGGSNQPQHF. V is TRBV5-6 and J is TRBJ1-5; D gene uncertain. The germline V and J ends were trimmed by 6 bases and 0 bases, with 19 bases remaining between them. CDR1 is SGHDT, CDR2 YYEEEE, per germline. CDR3 length: 17 amino acids.

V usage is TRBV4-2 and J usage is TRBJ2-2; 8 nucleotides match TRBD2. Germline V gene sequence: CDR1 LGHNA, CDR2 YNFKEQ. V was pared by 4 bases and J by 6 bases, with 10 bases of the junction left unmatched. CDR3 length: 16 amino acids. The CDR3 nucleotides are TGTGCCAGCAGCCGAGCCGGGACTAGACGATCCGGGGAGCTGTTTTTT. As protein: CASSRAGTRRSGELFF.

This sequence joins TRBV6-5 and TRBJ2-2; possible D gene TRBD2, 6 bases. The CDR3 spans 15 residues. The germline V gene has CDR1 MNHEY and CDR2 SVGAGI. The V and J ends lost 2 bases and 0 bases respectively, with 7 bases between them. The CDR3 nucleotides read TGTGCCAGCAGTTACGGGACTGCGAACACCGGGGAGCTGTTTTTT. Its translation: CASSYGTANTGELFF.

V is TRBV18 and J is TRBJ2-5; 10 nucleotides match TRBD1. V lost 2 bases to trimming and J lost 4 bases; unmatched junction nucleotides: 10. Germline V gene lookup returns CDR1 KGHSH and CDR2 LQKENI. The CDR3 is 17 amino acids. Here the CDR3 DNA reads TGTGCCAGCTCACCAGTTCCTATTGGACAGGGGGTAGAGACCCAGTACTTC. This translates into CASSPVPIGQGVETQYF.

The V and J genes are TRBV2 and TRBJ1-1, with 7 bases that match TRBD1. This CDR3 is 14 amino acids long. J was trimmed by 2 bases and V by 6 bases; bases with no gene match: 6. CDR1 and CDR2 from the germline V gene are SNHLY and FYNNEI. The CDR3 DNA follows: TGTGCCAGCAGGGGGGACAGCCCTAACACTGAAGCTTTCTTT. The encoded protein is CASRGDSPNTEAFF. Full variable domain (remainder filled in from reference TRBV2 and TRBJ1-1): EPEVTQTPSHQVTQMGQEVILRCVPISNHLYFYWYRQILGQKVEFLVSFYNNEISEKSEIFDDQFSVERPDGSNFTLKIRSTKLEDSAMYFCASRGDSPNTEAFFGQGTRLTVV.

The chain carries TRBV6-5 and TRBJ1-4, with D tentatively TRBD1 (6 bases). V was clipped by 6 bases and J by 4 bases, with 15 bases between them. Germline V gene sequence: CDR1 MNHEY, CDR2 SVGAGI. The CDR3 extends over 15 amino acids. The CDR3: CASSLGRGDNEKLFF. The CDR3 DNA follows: TGTGCCAGCAGCCTGGGGAGGGGGGATAATGAAAAACTGTTTTTT.

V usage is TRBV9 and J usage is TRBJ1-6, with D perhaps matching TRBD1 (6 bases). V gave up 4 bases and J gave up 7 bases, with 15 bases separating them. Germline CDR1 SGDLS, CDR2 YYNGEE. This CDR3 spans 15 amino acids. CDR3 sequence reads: CASSTGGALNSPLHF. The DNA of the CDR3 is TGTGCCAGCAGCACCGGGGGGGCGCTGAATTCACCCCTCCACTTT.

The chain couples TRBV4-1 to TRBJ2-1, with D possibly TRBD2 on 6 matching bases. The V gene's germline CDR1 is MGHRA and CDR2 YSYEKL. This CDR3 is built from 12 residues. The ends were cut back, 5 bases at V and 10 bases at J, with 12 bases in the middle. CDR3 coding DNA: TGCGCCAGCAGCGGCTCGGGGGACGAGCAGTTCTTC. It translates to CASSGSGDEQFF.